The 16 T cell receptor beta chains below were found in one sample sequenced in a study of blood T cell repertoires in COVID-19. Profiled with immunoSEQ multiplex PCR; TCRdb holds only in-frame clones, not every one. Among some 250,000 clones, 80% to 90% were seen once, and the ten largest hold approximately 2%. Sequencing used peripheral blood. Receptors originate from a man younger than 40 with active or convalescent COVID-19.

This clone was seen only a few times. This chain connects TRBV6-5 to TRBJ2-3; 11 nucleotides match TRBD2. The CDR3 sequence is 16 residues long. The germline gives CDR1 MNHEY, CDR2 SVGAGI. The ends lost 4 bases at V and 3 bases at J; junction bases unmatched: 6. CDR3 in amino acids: CASSSRLAGITDTQYF. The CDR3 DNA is TGTGCCAGCAGTTCCCGACTAGCGGGGATTACAGATACGCAGTATTTT.

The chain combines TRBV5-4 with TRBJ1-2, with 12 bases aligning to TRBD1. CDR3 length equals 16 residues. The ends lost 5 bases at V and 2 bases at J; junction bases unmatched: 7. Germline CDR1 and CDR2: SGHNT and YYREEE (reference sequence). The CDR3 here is CASRPRDRGRNYGYTF. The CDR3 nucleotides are TGTGCCAGCAGACCGCGGGACAGGGGGCGAAACTATGGCTACACCTTC.

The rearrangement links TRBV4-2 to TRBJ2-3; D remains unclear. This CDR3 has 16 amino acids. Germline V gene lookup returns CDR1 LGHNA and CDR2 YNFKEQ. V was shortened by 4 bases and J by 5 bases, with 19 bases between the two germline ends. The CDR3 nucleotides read TGTGCCAGCAGCCCTTCCTTTGGCGCGCCGGGAGATACGCAGTATTTT. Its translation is CASSPSFGAPGDTQYF.

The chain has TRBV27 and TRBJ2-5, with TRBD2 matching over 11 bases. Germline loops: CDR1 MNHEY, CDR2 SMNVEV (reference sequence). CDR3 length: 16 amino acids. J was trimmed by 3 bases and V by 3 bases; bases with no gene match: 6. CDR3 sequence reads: CASSLGPGLAEETQYF. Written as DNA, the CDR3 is TGTGCCAGCAGTTTGGGACCGGGACTAGCGGAAGAGACCCAGTACTTC.

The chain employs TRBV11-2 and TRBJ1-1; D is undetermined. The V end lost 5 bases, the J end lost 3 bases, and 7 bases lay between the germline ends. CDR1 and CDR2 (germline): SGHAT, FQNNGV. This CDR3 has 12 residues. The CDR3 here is CASSPFYTEAFF. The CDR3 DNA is TGTGCCAGCAGCCCCTTTTACACTGAAGCTTTCTTT.

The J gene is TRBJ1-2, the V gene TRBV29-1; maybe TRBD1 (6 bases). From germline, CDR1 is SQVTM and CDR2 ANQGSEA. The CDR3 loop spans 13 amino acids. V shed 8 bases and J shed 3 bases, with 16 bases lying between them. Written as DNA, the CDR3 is TGCAGCACCAATCAAGGGGGGGACTATGGCTACACCTTC. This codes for CSTNQGGDYGYTF.

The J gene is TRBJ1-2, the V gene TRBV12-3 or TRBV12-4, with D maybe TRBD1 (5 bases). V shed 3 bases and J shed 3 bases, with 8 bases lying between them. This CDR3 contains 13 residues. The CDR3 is CASSFGGDYGYTF. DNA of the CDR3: TGTGCCAGCAGTTTCGGGGGTGACTATGGCTACACCTTC.

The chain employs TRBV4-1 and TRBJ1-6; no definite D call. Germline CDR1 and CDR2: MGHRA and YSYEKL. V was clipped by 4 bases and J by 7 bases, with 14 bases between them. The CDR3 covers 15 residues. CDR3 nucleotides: TGCGCCAGCAGCCCTCTCGGGCAGCGGAATTCACCCCTCCACTTT. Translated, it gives CASSPLGQRNSPLHF.

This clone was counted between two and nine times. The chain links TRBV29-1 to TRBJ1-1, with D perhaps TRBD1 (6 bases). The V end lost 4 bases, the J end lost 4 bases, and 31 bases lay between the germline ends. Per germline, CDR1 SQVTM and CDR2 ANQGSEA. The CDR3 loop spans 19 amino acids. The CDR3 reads CSVAGAQGTPRRDSTEAFF. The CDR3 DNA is TGCAGCGTTGCTGGGGCCCAGGGGACCCCACGGCGAGATAGCACTGAAGCTTTCTTT.

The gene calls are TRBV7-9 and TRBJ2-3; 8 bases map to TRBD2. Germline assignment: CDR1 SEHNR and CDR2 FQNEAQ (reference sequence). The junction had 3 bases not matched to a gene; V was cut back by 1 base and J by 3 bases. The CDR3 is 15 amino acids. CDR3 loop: CASSLVAGSTDTQYF. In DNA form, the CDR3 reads TGTGCCAGCAGCTTAGTAGCGGGGTCGACAGATACGCAGTATTTT.

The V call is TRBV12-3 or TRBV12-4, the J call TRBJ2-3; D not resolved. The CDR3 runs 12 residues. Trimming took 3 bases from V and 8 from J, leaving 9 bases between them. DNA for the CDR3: TGTGCCAGCAGTTTTGTTACGGGTACGCAGTATTTT. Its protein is CASSFVTGTQYF.

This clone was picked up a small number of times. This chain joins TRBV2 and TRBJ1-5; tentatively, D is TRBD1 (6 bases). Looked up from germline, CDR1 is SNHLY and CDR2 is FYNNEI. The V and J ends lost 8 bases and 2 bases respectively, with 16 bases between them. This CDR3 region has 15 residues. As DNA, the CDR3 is TGTGCCAGCGCTTATACCGCAGGGGGCAATCAGCCCCAGCATTTT. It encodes CASAYTAGGNQPQHF.

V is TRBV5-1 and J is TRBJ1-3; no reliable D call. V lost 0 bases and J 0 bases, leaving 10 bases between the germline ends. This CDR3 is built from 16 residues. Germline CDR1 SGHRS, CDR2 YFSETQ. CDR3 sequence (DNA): TGCGCCAGCAGCTTGGAGATTCAGGCCTCTGGAAACACCATATATTTT. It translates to CASSLEIQASGNTIYF.

The CDR3 is CASSPRSRGHEQFF. CDR3 in DNA: TGTGCCAGCAGCCCTCGGTCCAGGGGACATGAGCAGTTCTTC. This rearrangement joins TRBV3-1 (or the pseudogene TRBV3-2) to TRBJ2-1, with D perhaps TRBD1 (6 bases). With 4 bases removed from V and 8 bases from J, the gap between germline ends came to 15 bases. CDR1 is LGHDT, CDR2 YNNKEL, per germline (reference sequence). This CDR3 is 14 amino acids long.

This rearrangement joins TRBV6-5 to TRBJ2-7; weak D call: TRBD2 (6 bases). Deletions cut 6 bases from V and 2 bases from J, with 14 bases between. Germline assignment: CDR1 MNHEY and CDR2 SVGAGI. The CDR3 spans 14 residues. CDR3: CASSRQGGAYEQYF. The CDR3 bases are TGTGCCAGCAGCCGCCAGGGCGGGGCCTACGAGCAGTACTTC.

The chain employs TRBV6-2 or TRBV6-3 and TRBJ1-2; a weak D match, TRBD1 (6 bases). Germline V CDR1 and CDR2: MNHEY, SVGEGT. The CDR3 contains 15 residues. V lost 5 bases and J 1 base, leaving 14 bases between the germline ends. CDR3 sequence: CASSDRRTDNYGYTF. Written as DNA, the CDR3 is TGTGCCAGCAGTGACCGACGGACAGATAACTATGGCTACACCTTC.